The clone carrying this T cell receptor beta chain turned up a few times. Its antigen is as yet unknown. V dropped 1 base and J dropped 7 bases, with 19 bases sitting between them. Germline assignment: CDR1 KGHSH and CDR2 LQKENI. This CDR3 comprises 16 residues. This record comes from a study of identifying expanded T cells in peripheral blood. Points from the study as a whole: Variance in clone template counts between approximately 2-week samples significantly increased with total template count across all healthy donors. Technical replicates showed around 1.2 changed clones; two weeks about 16; four weeks 19.

No infections or other immune events were documented during collection. Generated by immunoSEQ multiplex PCR, the TCRdb table keeps only in-frame clones and is missing some. In the table there are about 97,000 clones, approximately 89% of which are singletons. The chain is built from TRBV18 and TRBJ1-2, with D unresolved. This clonotype originated in a person aged 18 to 75 in good health. Specimen: blood. Here the CDR3 reads CASSPQDSTKRGGYTF. For the CDR3, the DNA is TGTGCCAGCTCACCACAGGACTCAACGAAACGTGGTGGCTACACCTTC.